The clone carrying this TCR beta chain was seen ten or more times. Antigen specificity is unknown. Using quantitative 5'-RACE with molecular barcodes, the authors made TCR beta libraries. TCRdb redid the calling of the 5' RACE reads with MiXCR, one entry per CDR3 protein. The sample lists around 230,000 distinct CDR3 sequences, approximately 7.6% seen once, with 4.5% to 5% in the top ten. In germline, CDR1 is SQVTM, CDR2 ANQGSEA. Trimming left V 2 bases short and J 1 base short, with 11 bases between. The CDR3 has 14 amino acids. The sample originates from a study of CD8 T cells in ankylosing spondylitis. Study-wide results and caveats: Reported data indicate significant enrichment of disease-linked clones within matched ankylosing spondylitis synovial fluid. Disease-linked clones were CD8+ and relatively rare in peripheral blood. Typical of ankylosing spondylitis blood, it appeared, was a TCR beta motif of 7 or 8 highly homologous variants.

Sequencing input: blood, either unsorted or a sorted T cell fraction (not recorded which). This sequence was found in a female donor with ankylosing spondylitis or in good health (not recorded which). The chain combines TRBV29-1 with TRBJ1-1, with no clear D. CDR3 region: CSVEKLDSNTEAFF. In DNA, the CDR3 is TGCAGCGTTGAAAAGCTAGACTCGAACACTGAAGCTTTCTTT.